A single sample is the source of the 18 T cell receptor beta chains below, sequenced in a study of shared clonotypes between healthy human individuals (dated by TCRdb to 2020 to 2021). Library construction relied on the immunoSEQ multiplex PCR assay. TCRdb retrieved this table from immuneACCESS and kept in-frame rearrangements only. Not all clones are present; in checked studies, unresolved V genes account for under half, and no reason is known for the remainder. This sample holds some 2 million clones; roughly 96% were observed only once. Jointly, the top ten make up roughly 0.13% of the sample. The sample was naive CD4+ T cells sorted from blood. Interpreted using the paper, the cell subset or site label stands for: CD45RA+ positively selected. These receptors came from a man younger than 30 in good health.

The V gene is TRBV29-1, the J gene TRBJ2-5, with 11 positions matching TRBD1. Germline V gene sequence: CDR1 SQVTM, CDR2 ANQGSEA. With 7 bases clipped from V and 4 bases from J, the junction kept 5 bases outside the gene matches. The CDR3 is 13 residues long. The CDR3 DNA is TGCAGCGCCTGGACAGGGGGCGTAGAGACCCAGTACTTC. Translating gives CSAWTGGVETQYF.

V gene TRBV29-1 combines with J gene TRBJ2-3; 9 bases agree with TRBD2. The CDR3 spans 14 residues. With 6 bases clipped from V and 0 bases from J, the junction kept 4 bases outside the gene matches. The V gene's germline CDR1 is SQVTM and CDR2 ANQGSEA. This CDR3 reads CSVSGGSSTDTQYF. The DNA of the CDR3 is TGCAGCGTAAGCGGGGGGTCCAGCACAGATACGCAGTATTTT.

V gene TRBV11-2 combines with J gene TRBJ2-1; 8 bases line up with TRBD2. This CDR3 is built from 18 residues. J was trimmed by 0 bases and V by 2 bases; bases with no gene match: 9. Germline loops: CDR1 SGHAT, CDR2 FQNNGV. The CDR3 region is CASSLSLAGGSSYNEQFF. The DNA of the CDR3 is TGTGCCAGCAGCTTAAGCCTAGCGGGTGGTAGCTCCTACAATGAGCAGTTCTTC.

Notes on this clone: At the DNA level, this CDR3 is encoded by other sequences in the same sample as well. DNA for the CDR3: TGTGCCAGCAGTTCGGGCCTGTACGAGCAGTACTTC. It encodes CASSSGLYEQYF. The gene calls are TRBV7-2 and TRBJ2-7; D gene uncertain. CDR1 is SGHTA, CDR2 FQGNSA, per germline. The CDR3 has 12 residues. Trimming pared 6 bases from V and 4 bases from J, leaving 10 bases between.

With regard to this clone: This clone may be a read error of a much larger clone one base away. In the same sample, other DNA sequences code for this CDR3. This chain connects TRBV11-1 to TRBJ2-2, with D uncertain. The germline V gene encodes CDR1 SGHAT and CDR2 FQDESV (reference sequence). This CDR3 contains 12 residues. V lost 5 bases and J lost 5, with 6 bases in between. CDR3 residues: CASSLGTGELFF. CDR3 bases: TGTGCCAGCAGCCTGGGTACCGGGGAGCTGTTTTTT.

On this clone: At one of its ends the junction is not consistent with the germline gene, which may arise from a read error. The chain combines TRBV7-7 with TRBJ2-2, with 9 bases fitting TRBD1. This CDR3 spans 17 amino acids. In germline, CDR1 is SSHAT, CDR2 FNYEAQ (reference sequence). Written as DNA, the CDR3 is TGTGCTAGCAGCTCCGGTAGGGGACAGGGGAACACCGGGGAGCTGTTTTTT. Residues: CASSSGRGQGNTGELFF.

V and J are TRBV10-3 and TRBJ1-3, with TRBD1 as a possible D gene (5 bases). With 6 bases removed from V and 4 bases from J, the gap between germline ends came to 16 bases. Germline assignment: CDR1 ENHRY and CDR2 SYGVKD. The CDR3 totals 15 residues. The CDR3 sequence is CAIRQAYEVGNTIYF. The CDR3 DNA reads as TGTGCCATCAGACAGGCCTATGAGGTGGGAAACACCATATATTTT.

The chain employs TRBV15 and TRBJ1-5; possible D gene TRBD1, 6 bases. The germline V gene has CDR1 LNHNV and CDR2 YYDKDF (reference sequence). This CDR3 spans 13 amino acids. V lost 3 bases to trimming and J lost 7 bases, with 10 bases between them. The CDR3 nucleotides read TGTGCCACCAGCAGCGGGACAAAACAGCCCCAGCATTTT. Protein sequence: CATSSGTKQPQHF.

The chain is built from TRBV6-5 and TRBJ1-6; 7 bases line up with TRBD1. Germline lookup yields CDR1 MNHEY and CDR2 SVGAGI. The junction had 5 bases not matched to a gene; V was cut back by 2 bases and J by 10 bases. The CDR3 totals 14 residues. CDR3 region: CASSYADRASPLHF. The CDR3 DNA follows: TGTGCCAGCAGTTACGCCGACAGGGCCTCACCCCTCCACTTT.

This clone is a singleton in its sample. The CDR3 sequence is CSSLRLGDGYTF. The CDR3 bases are TGCAGCTCCCTCCGGCTCGGGGATGGCTACACCTTC. The chain carries TRBV29-1 and TRBJ1-2; D remains unclear. Germline V gene lookup returns CDR1 SQVTM and CDR2 ANQGSEA. The length of the CDR3 is 12 residues. V was pared by 8 bases and J by 6 bases, with 16 bases between.

For this clone: The identical CDR3 is also encoded by other nucleotide sequences in the sample. This rearrangement joins TRBV20-1 to TRBJ2-5, with unresolved D. The germline CDR1 and CDR2 sequences are DFQATT and SNEGSKA (reference sequence). V lost 2 bases and J 2 bases, leaving 3 bases between the germline ends. CDR3 length: 11 residues. CDR3 sequence: CSARLQETQYF. CDR3 sequence (DNA): TGCAGTGCTAGACTACAAGAGACCCAGTACTTC.

The chain couples TRBV30 to TRBJ2-5; 9 nucleotides line up with TRBD2. V shed 8 bases, J shed 6 bases, and the junction held 7 bases outside the gene matches. The CDR3 sequence is 12 residues long. Germline loops: CDR1 GTSNPN, CDR2 SVGIG (reference sequence). The CDR3: CALSAGGKTQYF. CDR3 coding DNA: TGTGCCCTCTCTGCGGGAGGGAAGACCCAGTACTTC.

The gene calls are TRBV18 and TRBJ1-6; 9 nucleotides align to TRBD1. The J segment lost 8 bases and the V segment lost 4 bases, leaving 9 bases of the junction unmatched. Germline V gene sequence: CDR1 KGHSH, CDR2 LQKENI. This CDR3 is 16 amino acids long. The CDR3 region has the DNA TGTGCCAGCTCACACCCCGGGACAGGGCCGGATTCACCCCTCCACTTT. Translated, it gives CASSHPGTGPDSPLHF.

The rearrangement joins TRBV7-9 to TRBJ1-2, with D maybe TRBD1 (6 bases). This CDR3 is built from 13 residues. CDR1 and CDR2 from the germline V gene are SEHNR and FQNEAQ (reference sequence). V was pared by 5 bases and J by 4 bases, with 11 bases between. Here the CDR3 DNA reads TGTGCCAGCAGCACAGGGACGGCCTATGGCTACACCTTC. Translating gives CASSTGTAYGYTF. Using reference TRBV7-9 and TRBJ1-2 for the parts outside the CDR3, the full variable domain is DTGVSQNPRHKITKRGQNVTFRCDPISEHNRLYWYRQTLGQGPEFLTYFQNEAQLEKSRLLSDRFSAERPKGSFSTLEIQRTEQGDSAMYLCASSTGTAYGYTFGSGTRLTVV.

The chain couples TRBV7-9 to TRBJ2-3; 7 nucleotides match TRBD2. Germline V gene sequence: CDR1 SEHNR, CDR2 FQNEAQ (reference sequence). The V and J ends lost 5 bases and 4 bases, in that order; junction bases with no gene match: 6. CDR3 length: 14 residues. CDR3 bases: TGTGCCAGCAGCCCGACTAGCTCCGCAGATACGCAGTATTTT. Its protein is CASSPTSSADTQYF. Full variable domain (remainder filled in from reference TRBV7-9 and TRBJ2-3): DTGVSQNPRHKITKRGQNVTFRCDPISEHNRLYWYRQTLGQGPEFLTYFQNEAQLEKSRLLSDRFSAERPKGSFSTLEIQRTEQGDSAMYLCASSPTSSADTQYFGPGTRLTVL.

V gene TRBV30 combines with J gene TRBJ2-5, with 11 bases matching TRBD2. The CDR3 loop spans 14 amino acids. Germline CDR1 and CDR2: GTSNPN and SVGIG (reference sequence). The trim removed 0 bases at V and 9 bases at J, leaving 6 bases unmatched. The CDR3, as DNA: TGTGCCTGGAGTGTGACCACTAGCGGGAGTGCCCAGTACTTC. Its translation is CAWSVTTSGSAQYF.

The V call is TRBV5-4, the J call TRBJ2-1; 13 nucleotides agree with TRBD2. The trim removed 3 bases at V and 7 bases at J, leaving 7 bases unmatched. The CDR3 runs 16 residues. Germline assignment: CDR1 SGHNT and CDR2 YYREEE (reference sequence). This CDR3 reads CASSSLAGGPHNEQFF. As DNA, the CDR3 is TGTGCCAGCAGCTCACTAGCGGGGGGGCCGCATAATGAGCAGTTCTTC.

This chain joins TRBV11-2 and TRBJ1-1; possibly TRBD1 for D (5 bases). The length of the CDR3 is 14 residues. The germline CDR1 and CDR2 sequences are SGHAT and FQNNGV. V was shortened by 5 bases and J by 1 base, with 11 bases between the two germline ends. CDR3: CASSPGLSNTEAFF. DNA for the CDR3: TGTGCCAGCAGCCCGGGACTTTCGAACACTGAAGCTTTCTTT. Drawing the rest from reference TRBV11-2 and TRBJ1-1, the complete variable domain is EAGVAQSPRYKIIEKRQSVAFWCNPISGHATLYWYQQILGQGPKLLIQFQNNGVVDDSQLPKDRFSAERLKGVDSTLKIQPAKLEDSAVYLCASSPGLSNTEAFFGQGTRLTVV.